What follows is one TCR beta chain and its context. Authors' processing steps: Estimates of nucleated cell counts were drawn from the amplification of reference gene primers. Measured with immunoSEQ multiplex PCR; TCRdb has only the in-frame clones, and not every one. V and J calls and clone size are given by that table; D and trimming were obtained from the DNA. This sample carries about 230,000 clones, roughly 80% of them seen once, and the ten largest clones take 2.6%. This specimen comes from a study of blood T cell repertoires in COVID-19. Study-level background: Sites across the United States, Italy and Spain contributed samples from acute and convalescent COVID-19. PBMCs, B-cell-depleted T cells, or T cells provided the cDNA or gDNA that made up the material.

The CDR3 consists of 12 residues. Per the germline V gene, CDR1 is LNHDA and CDR2 is SQIVND (reference sequence). The J segment lost 6 bases and the V segment lost 8 bases, leaving 4 bases of the junction unmatched. Sequencing was performed on peripheral blood. The source is a woman aged 70-85 years with active or convalescent COVID-19. The J gene is TRBJ2-4, the V gene TRBV19; 7 nucleotides align to TRBD2. In DNA, the CDR3 is TGTGCCAGTTCGGGGGGAATAAACATTCAGTACTTC. Amino acids: CASSGGINIQYF.